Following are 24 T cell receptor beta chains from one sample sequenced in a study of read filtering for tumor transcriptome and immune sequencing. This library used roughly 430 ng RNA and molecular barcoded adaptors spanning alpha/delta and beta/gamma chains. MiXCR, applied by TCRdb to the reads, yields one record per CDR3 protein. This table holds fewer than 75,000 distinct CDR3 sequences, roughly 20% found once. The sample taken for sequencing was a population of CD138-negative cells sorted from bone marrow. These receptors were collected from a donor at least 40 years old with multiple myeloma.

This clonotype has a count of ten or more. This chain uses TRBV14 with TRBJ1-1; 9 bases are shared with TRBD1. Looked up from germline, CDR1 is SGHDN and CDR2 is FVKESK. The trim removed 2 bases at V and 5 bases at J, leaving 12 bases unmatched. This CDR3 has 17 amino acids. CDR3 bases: TGTGCCAGCAGCCAACTCTTAGGTCGACAGGGGGGAACTGAAGCTTTCTTT. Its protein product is CASSQLLGRQGGTEAFF.

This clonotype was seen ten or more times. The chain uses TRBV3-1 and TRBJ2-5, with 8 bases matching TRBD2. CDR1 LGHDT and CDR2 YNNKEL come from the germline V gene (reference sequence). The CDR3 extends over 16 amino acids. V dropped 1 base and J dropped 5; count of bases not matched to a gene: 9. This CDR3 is CASSQGGAGVGETQYF. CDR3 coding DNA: TGTGCCAGCAGCCAAGGAGGAGCGGGAGTGGGGGAGACCCAGTACTTC.

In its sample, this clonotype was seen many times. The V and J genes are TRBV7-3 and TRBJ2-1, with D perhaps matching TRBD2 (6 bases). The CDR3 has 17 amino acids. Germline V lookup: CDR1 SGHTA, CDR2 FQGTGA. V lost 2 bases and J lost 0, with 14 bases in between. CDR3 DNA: TGTGCCAGCAGCTTATATTCGGGCGGGATCTCCTACAATGAGCAGTTCTTC. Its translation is CASSLYSGGISYNEQFF.

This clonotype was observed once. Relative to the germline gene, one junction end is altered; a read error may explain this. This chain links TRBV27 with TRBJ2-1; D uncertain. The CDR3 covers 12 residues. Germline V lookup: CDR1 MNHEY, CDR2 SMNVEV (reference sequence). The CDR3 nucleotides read TGTGCCAGCAACGACCCCTACAATGAGCAGTCCTTC. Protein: CASNDPYNEQSF.

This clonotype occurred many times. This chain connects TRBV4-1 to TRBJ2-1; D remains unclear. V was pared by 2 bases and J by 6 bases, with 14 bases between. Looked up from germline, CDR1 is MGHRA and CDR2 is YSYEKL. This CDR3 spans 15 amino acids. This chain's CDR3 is CASSQLGISSNEQFF. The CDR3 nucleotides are TGCGCCAGCAGCCAACTAGGGATATCTTCCAATGAGCAGTTCTTC.

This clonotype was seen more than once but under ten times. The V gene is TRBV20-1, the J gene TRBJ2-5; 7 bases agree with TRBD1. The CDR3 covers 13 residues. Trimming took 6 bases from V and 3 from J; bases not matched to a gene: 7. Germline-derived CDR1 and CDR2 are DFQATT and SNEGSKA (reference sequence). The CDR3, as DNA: TGCAGTGCCCTCCGGGACAGAGAAGAGACCCAGTACTTC. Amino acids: CSALRDREETQYF.

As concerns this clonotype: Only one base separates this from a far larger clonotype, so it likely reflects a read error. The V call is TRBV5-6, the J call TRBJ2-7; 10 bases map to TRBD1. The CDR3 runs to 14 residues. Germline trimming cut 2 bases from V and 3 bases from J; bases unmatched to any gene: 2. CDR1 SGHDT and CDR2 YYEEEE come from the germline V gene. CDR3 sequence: CASSFGTGDYEQYF. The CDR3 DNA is TGTGCCAGCAGCTTCGGGACAGGGGACTACGAGCAGTACTTC.

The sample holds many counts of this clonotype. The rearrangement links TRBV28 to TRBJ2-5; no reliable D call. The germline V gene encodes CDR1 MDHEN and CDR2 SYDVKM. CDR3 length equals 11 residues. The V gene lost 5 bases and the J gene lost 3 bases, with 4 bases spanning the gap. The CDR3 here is CASSGEETQYF. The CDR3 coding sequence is TGTGCCAGCAGTGGGGAAGAGACCCAGTACTTC. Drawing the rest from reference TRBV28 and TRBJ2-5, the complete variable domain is DVKVTQSSRYLVKRTGEKVFLECVQDMDHENMFWYRQDPGLGLRLIYFSYDVKMKEKGDIPEGYSVSREKKERFSLILESASTNQTSMYLCASSGEETQYFGPGTRLLVL.

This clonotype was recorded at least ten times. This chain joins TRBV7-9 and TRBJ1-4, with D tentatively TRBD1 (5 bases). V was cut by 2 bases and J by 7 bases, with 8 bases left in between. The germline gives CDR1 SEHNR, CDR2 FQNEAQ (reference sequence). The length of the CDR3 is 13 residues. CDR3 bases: TGTGCCAGCAGCTTACAGGGACCTGAAAAACTGTTTTTT. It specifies CASSLQGPEKLFF.

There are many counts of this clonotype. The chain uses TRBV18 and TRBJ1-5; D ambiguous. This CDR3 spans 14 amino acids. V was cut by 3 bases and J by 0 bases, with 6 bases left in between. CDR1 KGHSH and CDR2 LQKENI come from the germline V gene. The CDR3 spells CASSPQDSNQPQHF. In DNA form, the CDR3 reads TGTGCCAGCTCACCTCAGGATAGCAATCAGCCCCAGCATTTT.

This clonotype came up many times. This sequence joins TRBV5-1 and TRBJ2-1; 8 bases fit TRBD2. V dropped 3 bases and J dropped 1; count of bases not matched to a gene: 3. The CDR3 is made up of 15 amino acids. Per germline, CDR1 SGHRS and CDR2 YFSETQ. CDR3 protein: CASSSSGGSYNEQFF. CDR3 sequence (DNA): TGCGCCAGCAGCTCGAGCGGGGGATCCTACAATGAGCAGTTCTTC.

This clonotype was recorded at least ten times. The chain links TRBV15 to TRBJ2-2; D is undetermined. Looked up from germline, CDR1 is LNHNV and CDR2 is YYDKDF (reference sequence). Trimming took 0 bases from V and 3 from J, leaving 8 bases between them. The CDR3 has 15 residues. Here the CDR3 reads CATSREGSYTGELFF. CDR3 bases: TGTGCCACCAGCAGAGAAGGCAGCTACACCGGGGAGCTGTTTTTT.

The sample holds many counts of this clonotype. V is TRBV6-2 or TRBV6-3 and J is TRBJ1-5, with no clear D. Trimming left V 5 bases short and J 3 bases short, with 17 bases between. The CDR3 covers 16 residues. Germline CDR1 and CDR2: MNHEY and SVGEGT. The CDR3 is CASSNALKGPNQPQHF. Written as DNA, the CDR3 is TGTGCCAGCAGTAACGCCTTAAAGGGTCCCAATCAGCCCCAGCATTTT.

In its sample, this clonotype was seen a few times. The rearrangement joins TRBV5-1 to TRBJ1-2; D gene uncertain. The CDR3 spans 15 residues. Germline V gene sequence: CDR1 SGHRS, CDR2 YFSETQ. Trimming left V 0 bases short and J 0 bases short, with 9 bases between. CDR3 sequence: CASSLGQYANYGYTF. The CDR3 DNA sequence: TGCGCCAGCAGCTTGGGGCAGTATGCTAACTATGGCTACACCTTC. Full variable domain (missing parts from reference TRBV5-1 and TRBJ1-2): KAGVTQTPRYLIKTRGQQVTLSCSPISGHRSVSWYQQTPGQGLQFLFEYFSETQRNKGNFPGRFSGRQFSNSRSEMNVSTLELGDSALYLCASSLGQYANYGYTFGSGTRLTVV.

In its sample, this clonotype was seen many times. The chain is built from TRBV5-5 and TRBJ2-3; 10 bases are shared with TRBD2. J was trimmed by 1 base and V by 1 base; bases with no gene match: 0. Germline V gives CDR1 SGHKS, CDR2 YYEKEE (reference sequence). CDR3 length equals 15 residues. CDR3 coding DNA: TGTGCCAGCAGCTTGCTAGCGGGGGGCACAGATACGCAGTATTTT. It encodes CASSLLAGGTDTQYF.

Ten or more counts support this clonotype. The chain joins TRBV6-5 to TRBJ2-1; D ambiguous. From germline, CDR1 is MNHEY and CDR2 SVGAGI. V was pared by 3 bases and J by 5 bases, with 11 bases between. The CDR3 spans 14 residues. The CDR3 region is CASSYNRINNEQFF. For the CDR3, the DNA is TGTGCCAGCAGTTATAATCGAATTAACAATGAGCAGTTCTTC.

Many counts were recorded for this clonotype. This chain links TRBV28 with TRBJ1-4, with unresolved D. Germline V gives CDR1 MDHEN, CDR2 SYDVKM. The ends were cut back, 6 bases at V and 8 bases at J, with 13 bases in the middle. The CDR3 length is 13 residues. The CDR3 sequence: CASRHATTEKLFF. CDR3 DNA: TGTGCCAGCAGACACGCGACGACAGAAAAACTGTTTTTT.

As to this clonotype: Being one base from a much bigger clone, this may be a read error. The CDR3 DNA reads TGTGCCAGCAGACTGGGGCAGGGCCGGCGCATTAGCACAGATACGCAGCATTTT. The encoded protein is CASRLGQGRRISTDTQHF. The J gene is TRBJ2-3, the V gene TRBV12-3 or TRBV12-4, with D possibly being TRBD1 (5 bases). Near its end, the DNA agrees better with TRBJ1-5, so the J call may be wrong. The CDR3 runs to 18 residues.

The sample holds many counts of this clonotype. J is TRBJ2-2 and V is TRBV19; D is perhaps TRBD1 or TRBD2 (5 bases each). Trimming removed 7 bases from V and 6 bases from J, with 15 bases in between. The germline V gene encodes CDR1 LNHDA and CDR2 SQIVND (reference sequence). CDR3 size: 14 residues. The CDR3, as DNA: TGTGCCAGTACCGCTTCGGGGCAGGCCGGGGAGCTGTTTTTT. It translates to CASTASGQAGELFF.

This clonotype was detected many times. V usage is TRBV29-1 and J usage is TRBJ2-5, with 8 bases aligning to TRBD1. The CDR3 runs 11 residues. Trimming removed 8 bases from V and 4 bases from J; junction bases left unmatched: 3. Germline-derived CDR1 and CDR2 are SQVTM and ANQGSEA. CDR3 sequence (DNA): TGCAGCTCCAGGGGGCCAGAGACCCAGTACTTC. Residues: CSSRGPETQYF.

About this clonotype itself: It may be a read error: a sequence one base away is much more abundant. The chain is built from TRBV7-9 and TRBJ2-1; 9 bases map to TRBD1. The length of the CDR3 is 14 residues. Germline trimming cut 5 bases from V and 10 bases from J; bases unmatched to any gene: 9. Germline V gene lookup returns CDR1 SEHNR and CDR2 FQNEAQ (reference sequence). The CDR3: CASSLGQGRDEQFF. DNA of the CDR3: TGTGCCAGCAGCCTCGGACAGGGGAGGGACGAGCAGTTCTTC.

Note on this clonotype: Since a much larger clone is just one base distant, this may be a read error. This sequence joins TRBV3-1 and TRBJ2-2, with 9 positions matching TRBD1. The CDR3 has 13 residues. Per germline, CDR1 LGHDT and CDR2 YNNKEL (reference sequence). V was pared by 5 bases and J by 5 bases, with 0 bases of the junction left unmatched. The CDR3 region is CASSGQGTGELFF. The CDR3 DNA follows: TGTGCCAGCAGCGGACAGGGGACCGGGGAGCTGTTTTTT.

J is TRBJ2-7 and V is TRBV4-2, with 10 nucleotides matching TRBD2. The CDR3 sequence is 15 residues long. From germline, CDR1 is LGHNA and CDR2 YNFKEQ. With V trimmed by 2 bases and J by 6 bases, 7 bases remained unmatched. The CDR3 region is CASSQNKAGGREQYF. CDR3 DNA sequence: TGTGCCAGCAGCCAAAATAAAGCGGGAGGGCGCGAGCAGTACTTC.

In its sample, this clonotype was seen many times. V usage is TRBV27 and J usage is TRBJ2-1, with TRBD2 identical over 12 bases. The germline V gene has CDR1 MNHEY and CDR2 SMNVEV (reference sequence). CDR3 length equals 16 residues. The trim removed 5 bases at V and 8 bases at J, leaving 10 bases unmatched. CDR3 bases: TGTGCCAGCAGTCCATACACTAGCGGGAGGTCGTATGAGCAGTTCTTC. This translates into CASSPYTSGRSYEQFF.